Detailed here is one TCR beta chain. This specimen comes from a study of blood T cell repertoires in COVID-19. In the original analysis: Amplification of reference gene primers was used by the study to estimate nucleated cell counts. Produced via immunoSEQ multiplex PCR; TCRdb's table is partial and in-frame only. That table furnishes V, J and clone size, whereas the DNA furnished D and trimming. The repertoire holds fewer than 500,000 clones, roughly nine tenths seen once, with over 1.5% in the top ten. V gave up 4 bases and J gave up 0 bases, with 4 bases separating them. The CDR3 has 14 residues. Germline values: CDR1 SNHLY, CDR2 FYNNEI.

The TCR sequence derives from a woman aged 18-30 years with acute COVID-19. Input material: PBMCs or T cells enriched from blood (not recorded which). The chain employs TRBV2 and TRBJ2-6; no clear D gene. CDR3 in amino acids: CASSGASGANVLTF. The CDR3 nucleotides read TGTGCCAGCAGTGGCGCCTCTGGGGCCAACGTCCTGACTTTC. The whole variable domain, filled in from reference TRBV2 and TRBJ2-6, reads EPEVTQTPSHQVTQMGQEVILRCVPISNHLYFYWYRQILGQKVEFLVSFYNNEISEKSEIFDDQFSVERPDGSNFTLKIRSTKLEDSAMYFCASSGASGANVLTFGAGSRLTVL.